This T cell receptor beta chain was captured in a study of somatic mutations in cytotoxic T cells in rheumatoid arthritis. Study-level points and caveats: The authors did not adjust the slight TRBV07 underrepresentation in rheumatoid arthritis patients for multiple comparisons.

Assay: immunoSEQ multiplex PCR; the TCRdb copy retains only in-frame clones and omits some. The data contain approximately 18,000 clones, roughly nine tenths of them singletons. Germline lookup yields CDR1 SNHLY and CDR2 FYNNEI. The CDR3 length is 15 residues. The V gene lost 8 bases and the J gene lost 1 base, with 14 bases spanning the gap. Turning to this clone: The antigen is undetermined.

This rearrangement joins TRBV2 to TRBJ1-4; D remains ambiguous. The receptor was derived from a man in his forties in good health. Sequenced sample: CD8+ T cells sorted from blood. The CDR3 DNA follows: TGTGCCAGCCCAAGTCCCAGAAAAACTAATGAAAAACTGTTTTTT. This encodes CASPSPRKTNEKLFF.